This T cell receptor (beta chain) was recovered during a study of long-term antiretroviral therapy in people with HIV (dated by TCRdb to 2022 to 2024). Background on the whole study: Collection of the earliest samples took place about a decade ahead of the 2015 WHO recommendation for immediate ART, at a time when ART was typically delayed until CD4 counts fell. A total of around 200 cryopreserved PBMC samples were contributed to the cohort by 30 adults with confirmed HIV infection, with samples collected serially over a mean of around 6 years (range 1-12). Test extractions of a monoclonal T-cell line alongside 30 or so polyclonal samples showed no cross-contamination during QIAcube processing. This retrospective serial study examined whether starting ART and sustained HIV suppression were associated with changes in the composition and diversity of the TRB repertoire in peripheral blood. Among the 30 or so participants with HIV, ten to eleven were female.

The immunoSEQ hsTCRB v3.0 assay was used at survey level resolution for TRB variable region sequencing. The target sequencing depth for TRB was about 40,000-55,000 T-cell genomes per sample. Pooled TRB libraries were sequenced on an Illumina MiSeq with a v3 150-cycle kit. For the original study's pipeline: Analysis of repertoires was carried out in R inside a reproducible Nextflow workflow spanning QC, data transformation and analysis. LymphoSeq2, an R package for AIRR-Seq data exploration, was used to implement custom analyses. A few samples that produced fewer than 5000 total TRB sequences were removed, so under 200 HIV repertoires were analyzed. Among the 180 to 200 HIV repertoires that were kept, some 61 were collected before ART initiation and roughly 130 were collected after ART initiation. Repertoires were downsampled to 5000 TRB nucleotide sequences, with summary statistics averaged over 100 downsampling iterations. TRB sequences were retained for analysis only if CDR3 regions of at least seven amino acids were present. A Shannon entropy-derived clonality score and the Gini coefficient were used to measure diversity. In the repertoire networks, any two of the top 5000 CDR3 amino acid sequences were linked whenever the two sequences differed by an edit distance of one. GLIPH2 predicted antigen specificity groups and MHC restriction for TRB CDR3 amino acid sequences. To flag known CMV, EBV, HIV or tissue antigen associations, CDR3 amino acid sequences were matched against VDJdb and McPAS-TCR. Pre-ART, post-ART and control groups were compared with Wilcoxon signed-rank tests and Holm-Bonferroni correction. TCRdb took this table from immuneACCESS and kept in-frame rearrangements with V and J called. Such tables lack part of the clones; where checked against another copy, unresolved V genes explain under half of the gap, and the rest is unexplained. D and trimming come from the DNA, and the V and J calls and clone size come from that table. This sample holds 20,000 to 25,000 clones; roughly 84% were observed only once. The ten biggest clones cover 6.5% to 10% of the sample.

In its sample, this clone was seen a few times. No cognate antigen has been identified for it. No clone much larger than this one lies a single base away; base qualities are absent. Study-wide findings and limitations: Narrower CDR3 length ranges were observed in HIV repertoires than in controls, and an antigen-experienced repertoire with only a slight naive shift after ART was suggested by the network structure. Starting ART was linked to a significant rise in TRB diversity, yet even after long-term ART the diversity remained significantly lower than in transplant donor controls. Samples dated from the mid-2000s to the late 2010s, and the ART regimens used may be less effective than current ones. Expanded TRB clones identified before ART initiation dominated the repertoire at all time points, although this dominance fluctuated and declined in many PLHIV after ART. Limited PBMC availability meant only the TCR beta chain was sequenced, without alpha chain pairing. Because pre-ART samples had limited cell numbers, unsorted PBMC were profiled rather than sorted CD4+ and CD8+ T cells. Inferences about post-ART repertoire changes were limited because no data were available on ART adherence, viral resistance or therapy changes.

Participants were included only if at least one PBMC sample before ART initiation and at least two post-ART samples were available. All participants with HIV were treated in the United States of America. Before DNA extraction, cryopreserved samples of roughly 1-10 million PBMC were thawed and washed. At the time of the earliest PBMC sample for each participant with HIV, ages ranged from roughly 23 to 60 years. PBMC samples from each participant spanned 1-4 timepoints before ART initiation and 2-8 timepoints after ART initiation, with a median of 7 samples. Serial HIV viral load, CD4+ T-cell count, ART history and demographic data were obtained for every participant. Genomic DNA was extracted from unsorted PBMC with a Qiagen kit on a QIAcube, processed in batches of 12 samples. The input for sequencing was unsorted PBMCs, taken 0.2 years before starting antiretroviral therapy. This clonotype was sampled from a man between 18 and 29 years old with HIV.

The DNA sequence is given as TGTGCCAGCAGTGATGGCGGGGGGGCACAAGAGACCCAGTACTTC. It translates as CASSDGGGAQETQYF. The chain was built from TRBV2 and TRBJ2-5; TRBD2 agrees with 9 junctional bases. From V the trimming removes 3 bases and from J it removes 2 bases, while the gene matches leave 4 bases of the junction unaccounted for. Taken from cysteine to phenylalanine, the CDR3 has 15 residues. Of the read, only the CDR3 DNA is kept; its 45 bases are in frame from base 1. The germline V gene yields SNHLY for CDR1 and FYNNEI for CDR2. Outside the CDR3, residues come from the reference TRBV2 and TRBJ2-5 proteins, so the full variable domain is: EPEVTQTPSHQVTQMGQEVILRCVPISNHLYFYWYRQILGQKVEFLVSFYNNEISEKSEIFDDQFSVERPDGSNFTLKIRSTKLEDSAMYFCASSDGGGAQETQYFGPGTRLLVL.